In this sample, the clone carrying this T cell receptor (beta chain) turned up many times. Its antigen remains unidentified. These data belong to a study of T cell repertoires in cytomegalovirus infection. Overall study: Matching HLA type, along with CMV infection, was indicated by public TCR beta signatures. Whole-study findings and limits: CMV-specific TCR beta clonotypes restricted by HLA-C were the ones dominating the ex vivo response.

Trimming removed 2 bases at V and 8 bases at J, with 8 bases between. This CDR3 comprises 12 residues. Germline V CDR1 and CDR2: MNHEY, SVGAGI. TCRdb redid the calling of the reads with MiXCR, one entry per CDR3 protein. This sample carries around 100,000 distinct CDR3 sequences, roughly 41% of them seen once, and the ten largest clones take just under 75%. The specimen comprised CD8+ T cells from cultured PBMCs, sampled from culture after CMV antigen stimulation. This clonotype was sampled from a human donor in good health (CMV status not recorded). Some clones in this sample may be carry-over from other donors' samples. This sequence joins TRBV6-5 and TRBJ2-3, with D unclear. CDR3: CASSYSWGTQYF. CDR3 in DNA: TGTGCCAGCAGTTACAGTTGGGGTACGCAGTATTTT.